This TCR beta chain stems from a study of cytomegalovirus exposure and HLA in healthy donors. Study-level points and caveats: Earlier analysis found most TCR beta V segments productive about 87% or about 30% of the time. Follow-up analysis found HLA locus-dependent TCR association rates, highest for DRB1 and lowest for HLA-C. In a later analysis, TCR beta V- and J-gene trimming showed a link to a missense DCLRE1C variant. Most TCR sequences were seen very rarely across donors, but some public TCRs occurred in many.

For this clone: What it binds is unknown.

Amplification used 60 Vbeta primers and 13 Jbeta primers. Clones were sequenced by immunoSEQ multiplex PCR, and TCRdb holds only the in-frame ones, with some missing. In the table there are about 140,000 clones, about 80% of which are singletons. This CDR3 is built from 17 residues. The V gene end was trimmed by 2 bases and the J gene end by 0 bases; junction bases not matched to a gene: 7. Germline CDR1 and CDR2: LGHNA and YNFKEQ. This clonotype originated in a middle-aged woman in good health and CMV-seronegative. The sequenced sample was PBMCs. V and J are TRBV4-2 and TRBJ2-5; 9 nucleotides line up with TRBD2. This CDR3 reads CASSQPTSGGYQETQYF. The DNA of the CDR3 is TGTGCCAGCAGCCAACCGACTAGCGGAGGGTACCAAGAGACCCAGTACTTC.